Presented here are 28 T cell receptor beta chains from one specimen sequenced in a study of T-cell memory formation after mild COVID-19. TCRdb recomputed calls from the 5' RACE reads with MiXCR, one row per CDR3 protein. The table has almost 550,000 distinct CDR3 sequences, roughly 21% seen once; the top ten hold approximately 12%. The specimen was PBMCs or a T cell subset sorted from them (not recorded which). These receptors were collected from an adult woman who had mild COVID-19 (a few samples of this study predate the infection). Cell type and time point are not known.

The table lists this clonotype with a few counts. The rearrangement joins TRBV6-6 to TRBJ2-2; TRBD2 is a possible D gene (5 bases). Germline V gene lookup returns CDR1 MNHNY and CDR2 SVGAGI (reference sequence). The CDR3 covers 14 residues. Between the trimmed V and J ends, which lost 4 bases and 5 bases, there was a span of 11 bases. The chain's CDR3 is CASSSRGWTGELFF. CDR3 in DNA: TGTGCCAGCAGTTCCCGGGGATGGACCGGGGAGCTGTTTTTT.

In its sample, this clonotype was seen a few times. This chain uses TRBV18 with TRBJ2-5, with D uncertain. This CDR3 is 13 amino acids long. Germline CDR1 reads KGHSH; CDR2 reads LQKENI. Trimming pared 5 bases from V and 7 bases from J, leaving 14 bases between. This chain's CDR3 is CASSSESRRTQYF. CDR3 nucleotide sequence: TGTGCCAGCTCATCGGAGAGCCGGAGGACCCAGTACTTC.

The chain is built from TRBV7-2 and TRBJ2-1; D assignment may be TRBD1 or TRBD2 (5 bases each). The CDR3 is made up of 14 amino acids. Germline V lookup: CDR1 SGHTA, CDR2 FQGNSA. The V and J ends lost 2 bases and 8 bases respectively, with 13 bases between them. CDR3 protein: CASSLFGASDEQFF. CDR3 nucleotide sequence: TGTGCCAGCAGCTTATTCGGGGCGAGTGATGAGCAGTTCTTC.

This clonotype was detected only a few times. V and J are TRBV11-3 and TRBJ2-3; the D call may be TRBD1 or TRBD2 (5 bases each). The ends were cut back, 0 bases at V and 4 bases at J, with 11 bases in the middle. The CDR3 is 15 amino acids. CDR1 and CDR2 (germline): SGHNT, YENEEA. The CDR3 spells CASSLEGESADTQYF. CDR3 DNA: TGTGCCAGCAGCTTAGAGGGGGAGTCGGCAGATACGCAGTATTTT.

The genes are TRBV5-1 and TRBJ2-3; 7 positions match TRBD1. The V segment lost 3 bases and the J segment 2 bases; nucleotides outside the gene matches: 6. Germline V CDR1 and CDR2: SGHRS, YFSETQ. The CDR3 is 15 amino acids. CDR3 sequence (DNA): TGCGCCAGCAGCTCGACAGGGTCCTACACAGATACGCAGTATTTT. Protein: CASSSTGSYTDTQYF.

Only one count was recorded for this clonotype. The chain links TRBV18 to TRBJ1-1, with a tentative D call TRBD1 (5 bases). Trimming left V 8 bases short and J 1 base short, with 20 bases between. The CDR3 is made up of 16 amino acids. Germline assignment: CDR1 KGHSH and CDR2 LQKENI. CDR3 protein: CASPPLGGFANTEAFF. CDR3 coding DNA: TGTGCCAGCCCGCCCTTGGGGGGGTTTGCGAACACTGAAGCTTTCTTT. The full variable domain, rest sourced from reference TRBV18 and TRBJ1-1, is NAGVMQNPRHLVRRRGQEARLRCSPMKGHSHVYWYRQLPEEGLKFMVYLQKENIIDESGMPKERFSAEFPKEGPSILRIQQVVRGDSAAYFCASPPLGGFANTEAFFGQGTRLTVV.

This clonotype was counted a few times. The chain couples TRBV29-1 to TRBJ1-1, with unresolved D. Germline V gene data show CDR1 as SQVTM and CDR2 as ANQGSEA. The CDR3 runs 10 residues. Deletions cut 4 bases from V and 3 bases from J, with 3 bases between. As DNA, the CDR3 is TGCAGCGTTGCGGACACTGAAGCTTTCTTT. Protein: CSVADTEAFF.

This sequence joins TRBV15 and TRBJ2-7; D is undetermined. Germline assignment: CDR1 LNHNV and CDR2 YYDKDF (reference sequence). V lost 2 bases, J lost 9 bases, and 11 bases lay in between. The CDR3 totals 12 residues. CDR3 DNA sequence: TGTGCCACCAGCAGACAGTATATCGGGCAGTACTTC. Its protein is CATSRQYIGQYF.

This clonotype turned up a few times. V gene TRBV20-1 combines with J gene TRBJ2-6; possibly TRBD1 or TRBD2 for D (6 bases each). CDR1 is DFQATT, CDR2 SNEGSKA, per germline (reference sequence). Trimming pared 6 bases from V and 0 bases from J, leaving 21 bases between. This CDR3 is 18 amino acids long. The CDR3 protein is CSAPSWGAGISGANVLTF. As DNA, the CDR3 is TGCAGTGCCCCCTCTTGGGGGGCCGGCATCTCTGGGGCCAACGTCCTGACTTTC.

The chain employs TRBV11-1 and TRBJ1-1; D is possibly TRBD1 (5 bases). V shed 0 bases and J shed 4 bases, with 9 bases lying between them. The CDR3 covers 14 residues. Germline CDR1 SGHAT, CDR2 FQDESV (reference sequence). In DNA form, the CDR3 reads TGTGCCAGCAGCTTAGCGTGGGGGAGCACTGAAGCTTTCTTT. Translating gives CASSLAWGSTEAFF.

In its sample, this clonotype was seen a few times. The genes are TRBV12-3 or TRBV12-4 and TRBJ2-4; no definite D call. Trimming removed 3 bases from V and 0 bases from J, with 12 bases in between. There are 16 residues in the CDR3. CDR3 in DNA: TGTGCCAGCAGTTTTTCCTCACCTCGAGCCAAAAACATTCAGTACTTC. Translation gives CASSFSSPRAKNIQYF.

This clonotype has just a few counts. The V call is TRBV7-9, the J call TRBJ1-5, with 10 positions matching TRBD1. This CDR3 has 17 residues. The germline V gene encodes CDR1 SEHNR and CDR2 FQNEAQ (reference sequence). J was trimmed by 6 bases and V by 1 base; bases with no gene match: 9. In DNA, the CDR3 is TGTGCCAGCAGCTTAGGGACAGGGGGATCTTCAAGTCAGCCCCAGCATTTT. Protein sequence: CASSLGTGGSSSQPQHF.

This chain connects TRBV2 to TRBJ1-2; TRBD1 agrees at 9 bases. The CDR3 consists of 15 residues. Trimming at V came to 5 bases and at J to 2 bases, leaving 6 bases not matched to a gene. Looked up from germline, CDR1 is SNHLY and CDR2 is FYNNEI. The CDR3 is CASSQQGALNYGYTF. CDR3 DNA: TGTGCCAGCAGTCAACAGGGGGCCCTAAACTATGGCTACACCTTC.

The gene calls are TRBV4-1 and TRBJ1-1; no firm D call. The CDR3 runs to 14 residues. V lost 4 bases and J 4 bases, leaving 13 bases between the germline ends. CDR1 is MGHRA, CDR2 YSYEKL, per germline. CDR3 loop: CASSRRGAVTEAFF. The CDR3 DNA is TGCGCCAGCAGCCGGCGGGGTGCGGTCACTGAAGCTTTCTTT.

The genes are TRBV7-3 and TRBJ2-1; D may be TRBD2 (6 bases). V lost 4 bases to trimming and J lost 7 bases, with 17 bases between them. Germline CDR1 and CDR2: SGHTA and FQGTGA. The CDR3 loop spans 15 amino acids. The CDR3: CASSSGGLLNNEQFF. The CDR3 region has the DNA TGTGCCAGCAGCTCTGGGGGACTTTTGAATAATGAGCAGTTCTTC.

The CDR3 region has the DNA TGTGCCAGCAGTCGAACACTAGCGGGAGGCGGCCCATCCTACGAGCAGTACTTC. This codes for CASSRTLAGGGPSYEQYF. The chain links TRBV12-3 or TRBV12-4 to TRBJ2-7, with 12 bases identical to TRBD2. CDR3 length: 18 residues. V shed 5 bases and J 1 base; nucleotides not matched to a gene: 12.

There are a few counts of this clonotype. This chain joins TRBV9 and TRBJ2-3; 7 bases align to TRBD2. Trimming removed 0 bases from V and 2 bases from J; junction bases left unmatched: 3. This CDR3 region has 15 residues. CDR1 is SGDLS and CDR2 is YYNGEE in the germline V gene. The CDR3 region is CASSVDLAATDTQYF. The CDR3 DNA is TGTGCCAGCAGCGTAGACCTAGCGGCCACAGATACGCAGTATTTT.

This chain links TRBV20-1 with TRBJ2-6; D not resolved. Germline CDR1 reads DFQATT; CDR2 reads SNEGSKA (reference sequence). This CDR3 is 13 amino acids long. Trimming cost V 2 bases and J 2 bases, with 4 bases left between them. The DNA of the CDR3 is TGCAGTGCTAGAATTGCTGGGGCCAACGTCCTGACTTTC. It codes for CSARIAGANVLTF.

This clonotype was counted between two and nine times. A junction end diverges from the germline sequence, so it may reflect a read error. The chain is built from TRBV7-7 and TRBJ2-2, with TRBD1 matching 9 bases. The length of the CDR3 is 15 residues. Germline V gene data show CDR1 as SSHAT and CDR2 as FNYEAQ (reference sequence). CDR3 sequence (DNA): TGTGCTAGCAGCCGACAGGGACAGGGAGCCGGGGAGCTGTTTTTT. It specifies CASSRQGQGAGELFF.

J is TRBJ2-7 and V is TRBV29-1; the match to TRBD2 covers 10 bases. The CDR3 contains 15 residues. The junction had 13 bases not matched to a gene; V was cut back by 4 bases and J by 7 bases. From germline, CDR1 is SQVTM and CDR2 ANQGSEA. The CDR3 DNA reads as TGCAGCGTTGGGTATAGCGGGAGGCACGTTCGGGAGCAGTACTTC. This translates into CSVGYSGRHVREQYF.

V and J are TRBV5-1 and TRBJ2-5; D call uncertain. The germline V and J ends were trimmed by 4 bases and 4 bases, with 8 bases remaining between them. The CDR3 has 12 amino acids. Germline V gene lookup returns CDR1 SGHRS and CDR2 YFSETQ. The CDR3 bases are TGCGCCAGCAGCCGAAACGGAGAGACCCAGTACTTC. Protein: CASSRNGETQYF.

The chain has TRBV4-1 and TRBJ1-1, with TRBD1 identical over 9 bases. This CDR3 has 18 residues. The V segment lost 1 base and the J segment 5 bases; nucleotides outside the gene matches: 14. CDR1 is MGHRA and CDR2 is YSYEKL in the germline V gene. As DNA, the CDR3 is TGCGCCAGCAGCCAAGGGGAACGGAAAAACAGGGGGCGGACTGAAGCTTTCTTT. This codes for CASSQGERKNRGRTEAFF.

This clonotype was counted a few times. This chain uses TRBV5-6 with TRBJ2-1, with D maybe TRBD2 (6 bases). The CDR3 has 17 residues. V shed 3 bases and J shed 0 bases, with 16 bases lying between them. Germline V gene data show CDR1 as SGHDT and CDR2 as YYEEEE. The CDR3 region has the DNA TGTGCCAGCAGCTCCGCGGGGCCAGTCAGCTCCTACAATGAGCAGTTCTTC. Amino acid sequence: CASSSAGPVSSYNEQFF.

This chain uses TRBV20-1 with TRBJ1-1, with a possible D match to TRBD1 (5 bases). The CDR3 contains 15 residues. Germline V gene lookup returns CDR1 DFQATT and CDR2 SNEGSKA (reference sequence). V was pared by 7 bases and J by 2 bases, with 20 bases between. As DNA, the CDR3 is TGCAGTGTTAAAAAAGACAGTTCCGTAAACACTGAAGCTTTCTTT. Its protein is CSVKKDSSVNTEAFF.

V gene TRBV7-2 combines with J gene TRBJ2-1; D possibly corresponds to TRBD2 (6 bases). Trimming pared 5 bases from V and 3 bases from J, leaving 8 bases between. Per germline, CDR1 SGHTA and CDR2 FQGNSA. CDR3 length: 13 amino acids. DNA of the CDR3: TGTGCCAGCAGCCATAGCGGCTACAATGAGCAGTTCTTC. It yields the protein CASSHSGYNEQFF.

In this sample, this clonotype turned up a few times. J is TRBJ2-6 and V is TRBV20-1; D perhaps matches TRBD2 (6 bases). CDR3 length equals 15 residues. Germline loops: CDR1 DFQATT, CDR2 SNEGSKA (reference sequence). With 0 bases removed from V and 2 bases from J, the gap between germline ends came to 8 bases. The CDR3 protein is CSARDGGAGANVLTF. The CDR3 DNA reads as TGCAGTGCTAGAGACGGCGGGGCTGGGGCCAACGTCCTGACTTTC.

The gene calls are TRBV5-1 and TRBJ2-1, with 10 bases identical to TRBD2. The V gene end was trimmed by 4 bases and the J gene end by 8 bases; junction bases not matched to a gene: 9. CDR1 is SGHRS and CDR2 is YFSETQ in the germline V gene. The CDR3 sequence is 15 residues long. The CDR3 nucleotides read TGCGCCAGCAGCCCACGGCCTAGCGGGAGTTATGAGCAGTTCTTC. Protein sequence: CASSPRPSGSYEQFF.

The genes are TRBV7-8 and TRBJ2-1, with 8 bases fitting TRBD1. The CDR3 has 14 residues. The V and J ends lost 0 bases and 12 bases, in that order; junction bases with no gene match: 7. The germline CDR1 and CDR2 sequences are SGHVS and FQNEAQ. The DNA of the CDR3 is TGTGCCAGCAGCTTAGCGTTAGCAGGGGGCGTGCAGTTCTTC. Its translation is CASSLALAGGVQFF. Filled out from reference TRBV7-8 and TRBJ2-1, the complete variable domain reads GAGVSQSPRYKVAKRGQDVALRCDPISGHVSLFWYQQALGQGPEFLTYFQNEAQLDKSGLPSDRFFAERPEGSVSTLKIQRTQQEDSAVYLCASSLALAGGVQFFGPGTRLTVL.